Shown below are 25 T cell receptor beta chains from a single sample sequenced in a study of T cell changes during pregnancy in multiple sclerosis. Profiled with immunoSEQ multiplex PCR; TCRdb holds only in-frame clones, not every one. The sample yields 26,000 or so clones, about nine tenths seen once. Specimen: CD8+ T cells from peripheral blood mononuclear cells, collected before pregnancy. These receptor sequences come from a female donor with multiple sclerosis, enrolled in a pregnancy study.

There are a few counts of this clone. V usage is TRBV27 and J usage is TRBJ1-1; D unresolved. V was pared by 1 base and J by 7 bases, with 10 bases between. The CDR3 runs to 13 residues. Germline CDR1 and CDR2: MNHEY and SMNVEV (reference sequence). CDR3 residues: CASSLYAAGEAFF. In nucleotides, the CDR3 is TGTGCCAGCAGTTTATACGCTGCGGGTGAAGCTTTCTTT.

This rearrangement joins TRBV5-4 to TRBJ2-7; a possible D gene is TRBD2 (6 bases). The germline gives CDR1 SGHNT, CDR2 YYREEE (reference sequence). The CDR3 spans 13 residues. The V end lost 3 bases, the J end lost 3 bases, and 10 bases lay between the germline ends. CDR3 protein: CASSSGLSYEQYF. DNA of the CDR3: TGTGCCAGCAGCTCGGGACTTAGCTACGAGCAGTACTTC.

The chain couples TRBV29-1 to TRBJ2-2, with D maybe TRBD2 (5 bases). The CDR3 covers 10 residues. V lost 6 bases to trimming and J lost 8 bases, with 7 bases between them. Germline V lookup: CDR1 SQVTM, CDR2 ANQGSEA. Written as DNA, the CDR3 is TGCAGCGTGGAGGAGGGGGAGCTGTTTTTT. Protein product: CSVEEGELFF.

The CDR3 coding sequence is TGCGCCAGCAGCCAAGGGGCCGTCTCTGGAAACACCATATATTTT. Protein product: CASSQGAVSGNTIYF. The chain employs TRBV4-3 and TRBJ1-3; D uncertain. Germline V lookup: CDR1 LGHNA, CDR2 YSLEER. V was clipped by 1 base and J by 0 bases, with 7 bases between them. The CDR3 length is 15 residues.

The DNA for the CDR3 is TGTGCCAGCAGCGCCGCGGGGTACGAGCAGTACTTC. Protein sequence: CASSAAGYEQYF. This sequence joins TRBV7-9 and TRBJ2-7; the D gene is possibly TRBD2 (6 bases). CDR1 and CDR2 (germline): SEHNR, FQNEAQ (reference sequence). This CDR3 spans 12 amino acids. V was cut by 5 bases and J by 4 bases, with 9 bases left in between.

This chain joins TRBV7-9 and TRBJ2-2, with 8 bases aligning to TRBD2. This CDR3 is built from 17 residues. Germline CDR1 and CDR2: SEHNR and FQNEAQ (reference sequence). The V segment lost 5 bases and the J segment 5 bases; nucleotides outside the gene matches: 13. The CDR3 is CASSPSGARGRTGELFF. The DNA of the CDR3 is TGTGCCAGCAGCCCGAGCGGCGCTCGCGGGAGGACCGGGGAGCTGTTTTTT.

The genes are TRBV9 and TRBJ2-3; TRBD1 agrees at 9 bases. This CDR3 spans 14 amino acids. V shed 4 bases and J 9 bases; nucleotides not matched to a gene: 9. Per the germline V gene, CDR1 is SGDLS and CDR2 is YYNGEE. The CDR3 DNA reads TGTGCCAGCAGCCCCGAGACAGGGGGTGGGACGCAGTATTTT. It is translated as CASSPETGGGTQYF.

The chain has TRBV6-5 and TRBJ2-1, with TRBD1 matching 8 bases. This CDR3 has 15 amino acids. Germline V gene sequence: CDR1 MNHEY, CDR2 SVGAGI. V shed 4 bases and J 8 bases; nucleotides not matched to a gene: 10. The CDR3 coding sequence is TGTGCCAGCAGTTCCTCACCGGGACAGGTCCATGAGCAGTTCTTC. As protein: CASSSSPGQVHEQFF.

This sequence joins TRBV6-5 and TRBJ2-7, with D possibly being TRBD2 (6 bases). This CDR3 is built from 13 residues. V was clipped by 3 bases and J by 3 bases, with 9 bases between them. Germline V gene data show CDR1 as MNHEY and CDR2 as SVGAGI. CDR3: CASSYRGGYEQYF. In DNA form, the CDR3 reads TGTGCCAGCAGTTATAGGGGAGGCTACGAGCAGTACTTC.

This sequence joins TRBV2 and TRBJ1-1; D unclear. Germline-derived CDR1 and CDR2 are SNHLY and FYNNEI. The CDR3 totals 10 residues. V lost 2 bases and J 11 bases, leaving 6 bases between the germline ends. DNA of the CDR3: TGTGCCAGCAGTGAAAGCGAGGCTTTCTTT. It yields the protein CASSESEAFF.

The chain recombines TRBV9 with TRBJ2-7; perhaps TRBD2 as D (6 bases). This CDR3 contains 15 residues. The V end was cut by 4 bases, the J end by 3 bases, with 17 bases between. The germline V gene has CDR1 SGDLS and CDR2 YYNGEE. Here the CDR3 reads CASSPRGGENYEQYF. CDR3 DNA: TGTGCCAGCAGCCCTCGGGGCGGGGAGAACTACGAGCAGTACTTC.

The chain has TRBV2 and TRBJ2-3; 11 bases fit TRBD2. This CDR3 is built from 15 residues. J gave up 2 bases and V 11 bases, and 9 bases lay outside the gene matches. CDR1 and CDR2 (germline): SNHLY, FYNNEI. The CDR3 region has the DNA TGTGCCTCCAACAGACTAGCGGGGACCACAGATACGCAGTATTTT. Residues: CASNRLAGTTDTQYF.

The gene calls are TRBV4-3 and TRBJ2-7; the D gene is possibly TRBD2 (5 bases). CDR3 length: 14 amino acids. V was shortened by 1 base and J by 0 bases, with 7 bases between the two germline ends. Germline V gene sequence: CDR1 LGHNA, CDR2 YSLEER. The CDR3 bases are TGCGCCAGCAGCCAAGGTGGGAGCTCCTACGAGCAGTACTTC. Protein product: CASSQGGSSYEQYF.

The chain carries TRBV7-2 and TRBJ2-7; D is possibly TRBD2 (6 bases). The CDR3 contains 14 residues. Germline CDR1 reads SGHTA; CDR2 reads FQGNSA. V was cut by 2 bases and J by 0 bases, with 8 bases left in between. The CDR3 reads CASSLTGASYEQYF. For the CDR3, the DNA is TGTGCCAGCAGCTTAACGGGAGCCTCCTACGAGCAGTACTTC.

The chain links TRBV14 to TRBJ2-1; D gene uncertain. The CDR3 is 15 amino acids. V was clipped by 4 bases and J by 5 bases, with 15 bases between them. Germline CDR1 is SGHDN and CDR2 is FVKESK. The CDR3 sequence: CASSPRVAANNEQFF. The CDR3 coding sequence is TGTGCCAGCAGCCCTCGGGTAGCCGCCAACAATGAGCAGTTCTTC.

V gene TRBV4-3 combines with J gene TRBJ2-2, with TRBD2 matching over 8 bases. The CDR3 runs to 15 residues. Per germline, CDR1 LGHNA and CDR2 YSLEER. V shed 0 bases and J 6 bases; nucleotides not matched to a gene: 3. The CDR3 region is CASSQEAGEPGELFF. CDR3 nucleotides: TGCGCCAGCAGCCAAGAAGCGGGAGAACCCGGGGAGCTGTTTTTT.

V gene TRBV5-1 combines with J gene TRBJ2-7; 13 bases line up with TRBD2. This CDR3 region has 21 residues. Germline CDR1 SGHRS, CDR2 YFSETQ. The trim removed 4 bases at V and 4 bases at J, leaving 23 bases unmatched. CDR3 sequence reads: CASSPRLAGGSFWAGRYEQYF. The CDR3 nucleotides are TGCGCCAGCAGCCCACGACTAGCGGGAGGCTCGTTTTGGGCTGGGAGATACGAGCAGTACTTC. Full variable domain (remainder filled in from reference TRBV5-1 and TRBJ2-7): KAGVTQTPRYLIKTRGQQVTLSCSPISGHRSVSWYQQTPGQGLQFLFEYFSETQRNKGNFPGRFSGRQFSNSRSEMNVSTLELGDSALYLCASSPRLAGGSFWAGRYEQYFGPGTRLTVT.

The chain combines TRBV5-5 with TRBJ2-5, with D possibly being TRBD2 (6 bases). This CDR3 contains 15 residues. Germline CDR1 reads SGHKS; CDR2 reads YYEKEE (reference sequence). Trimming removed 4 bases at V and 5 bases at J, with 18 bases between. The CDR3 loop reads CASSNRDWGRETQYF. The CDR3 DNA reads as TGTGCCAGCAGCAACCGGGACTGGGGCAGGGAGACCCAGTACTTC.

This chain connects TRBV27 to TRBJ2-1; 10 positions match TRBD1. Germline CDR1 MNHEY, CDR2 SMNVEV (reference sequence). V was pared by 3 bases and J by 4 bases, with 3 bases of the junction left unmatched. There are 15 residues in the CDR3. Here the CDR3 reads CASSLTGGAYNEQFF. CDR3 nucleotide sequence: TGTGCCAGCAGTTTGACAGGGGGCGCGTACAATGAGCAGTTCTTC.

This clone was picked up one time. The J gene is TRBJ2-7, the V gene TRBV28; weak D call: TRBD1 (6 bases). Germline V gives CDR1 MDHEN, CDR2 SYDVKM. Trimming took 4 bases from V and 5 from J, leaving 15 bases between them. The CDR3 spans 14 residues. The CDR3 sequence: CASSSYREINEQYF. CDR3 nucleotide sequence: TGTGCCAGCAGTTCCTACAGGGAAATAAACGAGCAGTACTTC.

The chain combines TRBV4-2 with TRBJ1-2, with a possible D match to TRBD1 (6 bases). CDR3 length: 14 residues. Germline loops: CDR1 LGHNA, CDR2 YNFKEQ. Between the trimmed V and J ends, which lost 5 bases and 5 bases, there was a span of 15 bases. This CDR3 reads CASSSFWTEYGYTF. DNA of the CDR3: TGTGCCAGCAGCTCATTTTGGACAGAGTATGGCTACACCTTC.

V usage is TRBV19 and J usage is TRBJ1-5, with D tentatively TRBD1 (5 bases). CDR3 length equals 15 residues. V gave up 2 bases and J gave up 4 bases, with 12 bases separating them. The germline gives CDR1 LNHDA, CDR2 SQIVND (reference sequence). The CDR3 sequence: CASSISPGGNQPQHF. The CDR3 nucleotides read TGTGCCAGTAGTATATCGCCGGGGGGGAATCAGCCCCAGCATTTT.

The V call is TRBV19, the J call TRBJ1-3; D remains ambiguous. V was cut by 2 bases and J by 0 bases, with 8 bases left in between. Germline CDR1 reads LNHDA; CDR2 reads SQIVND (reference sequence). The CDR3 runs to 15 residues. The CDR3 here is CASSISDSSGNTIYF. The CDR3 DNA follows: TGTGCCAGTAGTATAAGCGATAGCTCTGGAAACACCATATATTTT.

J is TRBJ1-4 and V is TRBV7-9; no reliable D call. Per germline, CDR1 SEHNR and CDR2 FQNEAQ (reference sequence). The CDR3 extends over 13 amino acids. Trimming stripped 5 bases from V and 8 bases from J, with 12 bases between. DNA of the CDR3: TGTGCCAGCAGCACCCGGTTGGGCGAAAAACTGTTTTTT. It yields the protein CASSTRLGEKLFF.

This chain uses TRBV10-2 with TRBJ2-1; 9 nucleotides agree with TRBD2. From germline, CDR1 is WSHSY and CDR2 SAAADI. The CDR3 loop spans 14 amino acids. The junction had 3 bases not matched to a gene; V was cut back by 8 bases and J by 1 base. The CDR3 is CASASGRSYNEQFF. In DNA form, the CDR3 reads TGCGCCAGCGCCAGCGGGAGGTCCTACAATGAGCAGTTCTTC.